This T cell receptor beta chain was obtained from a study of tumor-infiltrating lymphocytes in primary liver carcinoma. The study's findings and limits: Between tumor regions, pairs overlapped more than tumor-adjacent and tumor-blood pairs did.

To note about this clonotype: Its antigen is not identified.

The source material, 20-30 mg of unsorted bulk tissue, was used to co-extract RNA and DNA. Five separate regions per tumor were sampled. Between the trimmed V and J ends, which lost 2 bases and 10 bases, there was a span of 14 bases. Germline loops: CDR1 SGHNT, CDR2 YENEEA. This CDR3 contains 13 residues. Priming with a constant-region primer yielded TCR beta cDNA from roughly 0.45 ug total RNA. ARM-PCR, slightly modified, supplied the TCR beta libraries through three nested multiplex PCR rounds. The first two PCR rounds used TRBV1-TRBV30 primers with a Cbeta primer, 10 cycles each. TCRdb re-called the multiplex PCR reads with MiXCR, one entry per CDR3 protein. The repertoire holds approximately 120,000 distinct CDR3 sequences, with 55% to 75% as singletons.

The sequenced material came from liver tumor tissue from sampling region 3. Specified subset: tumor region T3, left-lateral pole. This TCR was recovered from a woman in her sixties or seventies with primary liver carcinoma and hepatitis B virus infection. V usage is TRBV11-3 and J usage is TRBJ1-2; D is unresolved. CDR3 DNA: TGTGCCAGCAGCTTACGACGGGCGAGAGACTACACCTTC. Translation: CASSLRRARDYTF.